A single sample is the source of the 19 T cell receptor beta chains below, sequenced in a study of cytomegalovirus exposure and HLA in healthy donors. This PCR relied on a set of 60 Vbeta primers and 13 Jbeta primers. The table came from immunoSEQ multiplex PCR; TCRdb's copy has only in-frame clones and leaves some out. The sample records some 97,000 clones, around 80% being singletons. The sequenced sample was PBMCs. These receptors originate from a male donor in good health and CMV-seropositive.

V is TRBV18 and J is TRBJ2-2, with D possibly matching TRBD1 (5 bases). Trimming stripped 2 bases from V and 3 bases from J, with 13 bases between. The CDR3 consists of 16 residues. CDR1 is KGHSH and CDR2 is LQKENI in the germline V gene. This chain's CDR3 is CASSPVQPGHTGELFF. The CDR3 DNA is TGTGCCAGCTCACCAGTTCAGCCAGGGCACACCGGGGAGCTGTTTTTT.

This clone was seen a handful of times. This chain links TRBV29-1 with TRBJ1-1, with TRBD1 as a possible D gene (6 bases). The CDR3 runs to 13 residues. The germline V gene encodes CDR1 SQVTM and CDR2 ANQGSEA. Trimming removed 5 bases from V and 5 bases from J, with 15 bases in between. CDR3 sequence reads: CSVRRGLGTEAFF. In nucleotides, the CDR3 is TGCAGCGTTCGCAGGGGATTAGGTACTGAAGCTTTCTTT.

The rearrangement uses TRBV4-1 and TRBJ1-3; TRBD1 matches at 11 bases. V dropped 2 bases and J dropped 5; count of bases not matched to a gene: 5. The CDR3 is 16 amino acids. Germline values: CDR1 MGHRA, CDR2 YSYEKL. DNA of the CDR3: TGCGCCAGCAGCCAATTGGGGACAGGGGGTCGAAACACCATATATTTT. Amino acids: CASSQLGTGGRNTIYF.

The chain uses TRBV6-4 and TRBJ2-1; no reliable D call. With 6 bases removed from V and 0 bases from J, the gap between germline ends came to 12 bases. CDR3 length equals 15 residues. Germline V CDR1 and CDR2: MRHNA, SNTAGT. The CDR3, as DNA: TGTGCCAGCAGGAGAGACATTAACTCCTACAATGAGCAGTTCTTC. Protein product: CASRRDINSYNEQFF.

The CDR3 reads CASSPGGQGGKDTQYF. CDR3 nucleotide sequence: TGTGCCAGTAGCCCGGGAGGACAGGGGGGTAAAGATACGCAGTATTTT. This chain joins TRBV19 and TRBJ2-3; 10 nucleotides align to TRBD1. V lost 6 bases, J lost 5 bases, and 11 bases stayed unmatched. This CDR3 has 16 residues. Looked up from germline, CDR1 is LNHDA and CDR2 is SQIVND (reference sequence).

The V and J genes are TRBV6-5 and TRBJ2-3; TRBD1 agrees at 7 bases. The V segment lost 3 bases and the J segment 0 bases; nucleotides outside the gene matches: 3. The length of the CDR3 is 15 residues. From germline, CDR1 is MNHEY and CDR2 SVGAGI. Here the CDR3 reads CASSYSGGSTDTQYF. The CDR3 nucleotides are TGTGCCAGCAGTTATTCAGGGGGTAGCACAGATACGCAGTATTTT.

The V call is TRBV6-5, the J call TRBJ2-2; a possible D gene is TRBD1 (6 bases). Germline CDR1 and CDR2: MNHEY and SVGAGI. Trimming took 6 bases from V and 5 from J, leaving 16 bases between them. CDR3 length: 15 residues. The CDR3 DNA follows: TGTGCCAGCAGATTATCAGGGGAAGAGACCGGGGAGCTGTTTTTT. Protein product: CASRLSGEETGELFF.

The CDR3 nucleotides are TGCGCCAGCAGTGCCGGCCCGACAGGGATGATATCAGATACGCAGTATTTT. Encoded protein: CASSAGPTGMISDTQYF. The chain carries TRBV5-1 and TRBJ2-3; 7 bases line up with TRBD1. The trim removed 5 bases at V and 4 bases at J, leaving 16 bases unmatched. This CDR3 has 17 amino acids. CDR1 is SGHRS and CDR2 is YFSETQ in the germline V gene.

This chain uses TRBV19 with TRBJ2-2, with no clear D. V lost 2 bases, J lost 6 bases, and 16 bases lay in between. This CDR3 spans 16 amino acids. Germline V gene lookup returns CDR1 LNHDA and CDR2 SQIVND (reference sequence). The CDR3 DNA reads as TGTGCCAGTAGTATACCACGTTCAGGTCCGGCCGGGGAGCTGTTTTTT. This translates into CASSIPRSGPAGELFF.

V and J are TRBV5-6 and TRBJ2-4; the match to TRBD1 covers 8 bases. V was clipped by 5 bases and J by 9 bases; unmatched bases: 10. CDR3 size: 14 residues. In germline, CDR1 is SGHDT, CDR2 YYEEEE. The CDR3 is CASRTTGAQGIQYF. The CDR3 region has the DNA TGTGCCAGCAGAACGACAGGGGCCCAAGGCATTCAGTACTTC.

This chain uses TRBV29-1 with TRBJ1-2; D not resolved. Germline CDR1 and CDR2: SQVTM and ANQGSEA. V gave up 3 bases and J gave up 1 base, with 18 bases separating them. CDR3 size: 16 residues. DNA for the CDR3: TGCAGCGTTGACCCGTTCGGCGCGACTCTTAACTATGGCTACACCTTC. It is translated as CSVDPFGATLNYGYTF.

This clone has only a few counts. The V gene is TRBV10-3, the J gene TRBJ1-2, with 7 positions matching TRBD1. Germline V gene lookup returns CDR1 ENHRY and CDR2 SYGVKD. This CDR3 region has 16 residues. J was trimmed by 2 bases and V by 10 bases; bases with no gene match: 16. The CDR3 spells CATNQRRQGENYGYTF. In DNA, the CDR3 is TGTGCCACCAATCAGCGCAGACAGGGTGAGAACTATGGCTACACCTTC.

This chain connects TRBV27 to TRBJ2-1; D unresolved. Trimming pared 2 bases from V and 4 bases from J, leaving 9 bases between. Per germline, CDR1 MNHEY and CDR2 SMNVEV (reference sequence). The CDR3 is 14 residues long. Here the CDR3 reads CASSLSQRYNEQFF. DNA for the CDR3: TGTGCCAGCAGTTTAAGTCAGCGATACAATGAGCAGTTCTTC.

The rearrangement links TRBV19 to TRBJ2-2; 10 bases map to TRBD1. Trimming at V came to 9 bases and at J to 0 bases, leaving 4 bases not matched to a gene. The germline V gene encodes CDR1 LNHDA and CDR2 SQIVND (reference sequence). This CDR3 comprises 15 residues. The CDR3 spells CASTTGGSNTGELFF. CDR3 in DNA: TGTGCCAGCACGACAGGGGGCTCGAACACCGGGGAGCTGTTTTTT.

The chain is built from TRBV4-3 and TRBJ1-1; D is unclear. Germline loops: CDR1 LGHNA, CDR2 YSLEER. This CDR3 contains 13 residues. Between the trimmed V and J ends, which lost 3 bases and 1 base, there was a span of 6 bases. CDR3 coding DNA: TGCGCCAGCAGCCAGCTAAGGAACACTGAAGCTTTCTTT. Translated: CASSQLRNTEAFF.

Only a few counts were recorded for this clone. The chain carries TRBV7-2 and TRBJ1-2; D call uncertain. There are 14 residues in the CDR3. Germline CDR1 is SGHTA and CDR2 is FQGNSA. V lost 1 base, J lost 4 bases, and 10 bases lay in between. CDR3 sequence reads: CASSLGPSVYGYTF. The CDR3 coding sequence is TGTGCCAGCAGCTTAGGCCCCAGTGTCTATGGCTACACCTTC.

CDR3 in amino acids: CASSLTSGGKLSSYNEQFF. For the CDR3, the DNA is TGTGCCAGCAGCTTGACTAGCGGGGGGAAACTTAGCTCCTACAATGAGCAGTTCTTC. J is TRBJ2-1 and V is TRBV7-6, with 13 bases that match TRBD2. The CDR3 extends over 19 amino acids. J was trimmed by 0 bases and V by 3 bases; bases with no gene match: 8. Germline V gene lookup returns CDR1 SGHVS and CDR2 FNYEAQ.

The rearrangement uses TRBV19 and TRBJ1-5; D gene uncertain. This CDR3 is 14 amino acids long. Trimming cost V 3 bases and J 6 bases, with 12 bases left between them. CDR1 LNHDA and CDR2 SQIVND come from the germline V gene (reference sequence). As DNA, the CDR3 is TGTGCCAGTAGTATTTGGGGAGAAGGTCAGCCCCAGCATTTT. The encoded protein is CASSIWGEGQPQHF.

The chain carries TRBV7-8 and TRBJ1-1; D uncertain. CDR1 is SGHVS and CDR2 is FQNEAQ in the germline V gene. The ends were cut back, 1 base at V and 1 base at J, with 4 bases in the middle. The CDR3 runs to 13 residues. CDR3 DNA: TGTGCCAGCAGCTTAGACAAGAACACTGAAGCTTTCTTT. Translated: CASSLDKNTEAFF.